Described below is a single TCR beta chain sequence and its context. Data came from immunoSEQ multiplex PCR; TCRdb stores just in-frame clones and leaves some out. The sample includes about 60,000 clones, around nine tenths of them seen just once. The germline CDR1 and CDR2 sequences are SGHTA and FQGNSA. The CDR3 sequence is 16 residues long. V gave up 2 bases and J gave up 3 bases; unmatched junction bases: 6. This entry belongs to a study of technical replicates of blood from several donors. The chain is built from TRBV7-2 and TRBJ1-5, with TRBD1 matching over 8 bases. This receptor was obtained from a human donor in good health. Some clones in this sample may be carry-over from other donors' samples. Material for sequencing was PBMCs. CDR3 amino acids: CASSLSGTGYNQPQHF. CDR3 in DNA: TGTGCCAGCAGCTTATCCGGGACAGGCTACAATCAGCCCCAGCATTTT.